This T cell receptor beta chain was captured in a study of cytomegalovirus exposure and HLA in healthy donors. Broader study findings: Most TCRs appeared rarely, but some public TCRs recurred in many donors. The listing of roughly 160 TCR beta chains classed them as cytomegalovirus-associated. Reportedly, cytomegalovirus status was diagnosed with high sensitivity and specificity.

A word on this clone: Its target is not known.

Both 60 Vbeta primers and 13 Jbeta primers went into the PCR. Authors' data handling: The count from a later analysis was about 80 million unique TCR beta chains, 9.5 million to 11 million of them shared. Repertoires were generated with immunoSEQ multiplex PCR, while TCRdb's copy carries only in-frame clones and drops some. That table gives V, J and clone size, and the DNA gave D and trimming. The sample carries roughly 110,000 clones, 55% to 65% recorded once. Germline lookup yields CDR1 MNHEY and CDR2 SMNVEV (reference sequence). CDR3 length: 15 amino acids. The V end lost 5 bases, the J end lost 6 bases, and 14 bases lay between the germline ends.

The sample was PBMCs. V gene TRBV27 combines with J gene TRBJ1-6, with D perhaps matching TRBD1 (6 bases). This TCR came from a woman aged 25-40 years in good health and CMV-seronegative. CDR3 DNA: TGTGCCAGCAGTCTTGGACAGCCTTCTAATTCACCCCTCCACTTT. Protein sequence: CASSLGQPSNSPLHF.